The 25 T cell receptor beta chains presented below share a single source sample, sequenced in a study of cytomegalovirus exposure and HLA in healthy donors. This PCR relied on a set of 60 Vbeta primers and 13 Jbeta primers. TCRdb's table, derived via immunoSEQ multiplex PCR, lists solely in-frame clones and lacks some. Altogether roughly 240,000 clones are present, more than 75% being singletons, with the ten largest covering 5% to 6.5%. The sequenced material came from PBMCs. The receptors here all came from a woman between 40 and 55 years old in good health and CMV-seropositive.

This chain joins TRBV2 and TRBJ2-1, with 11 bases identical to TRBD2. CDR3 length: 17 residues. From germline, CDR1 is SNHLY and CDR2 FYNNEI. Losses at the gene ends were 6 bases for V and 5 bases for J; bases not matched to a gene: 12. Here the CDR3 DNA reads TGTGCCAGCAGCCCCCCTGTGGAGGGACTAGCGGACAATGAGCAGTTCTTC. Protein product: CASSPPVEGLADNEQFF.

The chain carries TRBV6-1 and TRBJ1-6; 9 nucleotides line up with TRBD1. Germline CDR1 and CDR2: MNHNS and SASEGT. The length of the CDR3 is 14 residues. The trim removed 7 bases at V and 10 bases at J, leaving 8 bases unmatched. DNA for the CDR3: TGTGCCAGCATTGGGACAGGGAGGTTGTCACCCCTCCACTTT. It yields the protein CASIGTGRLSPLHF.

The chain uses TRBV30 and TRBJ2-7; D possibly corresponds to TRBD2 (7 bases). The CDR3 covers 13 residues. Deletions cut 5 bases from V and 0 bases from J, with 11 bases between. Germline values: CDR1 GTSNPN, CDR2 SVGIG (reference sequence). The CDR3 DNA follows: TGTGCCTGGGGGCGGGGGCTCTCCTACGAGCAGTACTTC. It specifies CAWGRGLSYEQYF.

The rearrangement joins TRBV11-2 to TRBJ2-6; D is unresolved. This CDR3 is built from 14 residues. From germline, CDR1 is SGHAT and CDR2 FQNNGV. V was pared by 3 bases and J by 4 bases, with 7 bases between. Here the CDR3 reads CASSFGSGANVLTF. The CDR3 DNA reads TGTGCCAGCAGCTTCGGGTCCGGGGCCAACGTCCTGACTTTC.

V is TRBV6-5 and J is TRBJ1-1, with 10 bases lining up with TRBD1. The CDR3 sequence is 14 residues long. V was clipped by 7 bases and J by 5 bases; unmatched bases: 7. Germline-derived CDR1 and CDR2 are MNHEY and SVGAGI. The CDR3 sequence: CASTPTGGRTEAFF. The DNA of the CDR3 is TGTGCCAGCACCCCGACAGGGGGCCGGACTGAAGCTTTCTTT.

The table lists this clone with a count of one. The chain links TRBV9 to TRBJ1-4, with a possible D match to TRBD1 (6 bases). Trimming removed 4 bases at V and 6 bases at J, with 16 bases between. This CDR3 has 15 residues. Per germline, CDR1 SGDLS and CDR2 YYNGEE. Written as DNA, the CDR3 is TGTGCCAGCAGCCCGCACAGACAGGTGGATGAAAAACTGTTTTTT. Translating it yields CASSPHRQVDEKLFF.

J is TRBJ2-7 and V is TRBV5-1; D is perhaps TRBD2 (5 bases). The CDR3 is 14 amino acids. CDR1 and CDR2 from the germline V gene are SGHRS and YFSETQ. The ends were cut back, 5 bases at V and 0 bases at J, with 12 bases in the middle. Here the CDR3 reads CASRNSASSYEQYF. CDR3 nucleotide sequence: TGCGCCAGCAGAAATAGCGCAAGCTCCTACGAGCAGTACTTC.

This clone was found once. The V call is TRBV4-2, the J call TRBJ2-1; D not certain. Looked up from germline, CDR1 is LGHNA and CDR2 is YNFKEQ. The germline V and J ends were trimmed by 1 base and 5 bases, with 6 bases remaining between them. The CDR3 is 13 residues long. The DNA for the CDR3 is TGTGCCAGCAGCCAAGGCGTTGACAATGAGCAGTTCTTC. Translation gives CASSQGVDNEQFF.

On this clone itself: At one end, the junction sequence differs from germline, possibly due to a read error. For the CDR3, the DNA is TGTGCCAGCAGTGACCGGAAGATACTAGCGGGAGTTTTC. Residues: CASSDRKILAGVF. This sequence joins TRBV6-4 and TRBJ2-7, with 11 bases aligning to TRBD2. There are 13 residues in the CDR3. Germline values: CDR1 MRHNA, CDR2 SNTAGT.

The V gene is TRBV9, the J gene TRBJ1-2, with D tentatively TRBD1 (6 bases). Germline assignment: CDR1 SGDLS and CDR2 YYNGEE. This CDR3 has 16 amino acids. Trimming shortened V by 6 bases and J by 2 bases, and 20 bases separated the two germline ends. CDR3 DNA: TGTGCCAGCACTCCTGTGGGACACGGGGGGAACTATGGCTACACCTTC. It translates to CASTPVGHGGNYGYTF.

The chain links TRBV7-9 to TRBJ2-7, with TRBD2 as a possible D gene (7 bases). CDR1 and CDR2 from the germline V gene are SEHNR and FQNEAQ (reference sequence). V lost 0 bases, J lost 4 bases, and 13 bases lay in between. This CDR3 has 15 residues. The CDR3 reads CASSLAGGPRYEQYF. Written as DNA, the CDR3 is TGTGCCAGCAGCTTAGCGGGGGGGCCCAGGTACGAGCAGTACTTC.

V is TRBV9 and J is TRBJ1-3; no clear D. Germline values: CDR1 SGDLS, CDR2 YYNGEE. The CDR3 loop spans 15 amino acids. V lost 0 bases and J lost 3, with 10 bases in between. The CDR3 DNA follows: TGTGCCAGCAGCGTAGGTGGACTGGGTGGAAACACCATATATTTT. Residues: CASSVGGLGGNTIYF.

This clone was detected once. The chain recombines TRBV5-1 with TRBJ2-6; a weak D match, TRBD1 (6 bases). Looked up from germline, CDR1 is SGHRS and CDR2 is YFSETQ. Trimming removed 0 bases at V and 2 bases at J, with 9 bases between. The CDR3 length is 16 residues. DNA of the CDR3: TGCGCCAGCAGCTTGGAGGCAGGGGCTGGGGCCAACGTCCTGACTTTC. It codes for CASSLEAGAGANVLTF.

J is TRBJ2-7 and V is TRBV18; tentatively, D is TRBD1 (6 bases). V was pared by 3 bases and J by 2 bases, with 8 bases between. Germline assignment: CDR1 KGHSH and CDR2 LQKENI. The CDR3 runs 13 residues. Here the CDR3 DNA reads TGTGCCAGCTCACCCGAGGGGGCCTACGAGCAGTACTTC. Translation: CASSPEGAYEQYF.

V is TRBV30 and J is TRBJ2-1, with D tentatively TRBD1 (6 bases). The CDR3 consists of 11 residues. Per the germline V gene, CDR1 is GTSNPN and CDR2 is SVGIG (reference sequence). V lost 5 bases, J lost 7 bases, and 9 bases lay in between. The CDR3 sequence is CAWGTFNEQFF. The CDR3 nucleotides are TGTGCCTGGGGGACATTTAATGAGCAGTTCTTC.

The CDR3 protein is CASNTLYGQGNTEAFF. The CDR3 DNA follows: TGTGCCAGTAATACGCTTTATGGGCAGGGGAACACTGAAGCTTTCTTT. The chain carries TRBV19 and TRBJ1-1; tentatively, D is TRBD1 (5 bases). Trimming shortened V by 7 bases and J by 1 base, and 19 bases separated the two germline ends. CDR1 is LNHDA and CDR2 is SQIVND in the germline V gene (reference sequence). CDR3 length: 16 amino acids.

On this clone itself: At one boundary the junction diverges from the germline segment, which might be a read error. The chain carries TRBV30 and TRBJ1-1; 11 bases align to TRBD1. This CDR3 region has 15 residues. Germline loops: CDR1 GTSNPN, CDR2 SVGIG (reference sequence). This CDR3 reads CARSGQGAWNTEAFF. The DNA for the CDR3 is TGTGCCCGGAGCGGACAGGGGGCTTGGAACACTGAAGCTTTCTTT.

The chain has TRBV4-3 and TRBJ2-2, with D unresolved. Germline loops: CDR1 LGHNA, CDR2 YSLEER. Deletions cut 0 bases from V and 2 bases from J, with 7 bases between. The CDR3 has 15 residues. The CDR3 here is CASSQETHNTGELFF. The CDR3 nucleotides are TGCGCCAGCAGCCAAGAAACACATAACACCGGGGAGCTGTTTTTT.

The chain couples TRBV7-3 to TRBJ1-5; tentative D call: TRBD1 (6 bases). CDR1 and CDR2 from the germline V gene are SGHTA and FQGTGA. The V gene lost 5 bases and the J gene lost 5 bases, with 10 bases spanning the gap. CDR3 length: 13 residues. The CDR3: CASSINRDQPQHF. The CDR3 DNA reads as TGTGCCAGCAGCATAAACAGGGATCAGCCCCAGCATTTT.

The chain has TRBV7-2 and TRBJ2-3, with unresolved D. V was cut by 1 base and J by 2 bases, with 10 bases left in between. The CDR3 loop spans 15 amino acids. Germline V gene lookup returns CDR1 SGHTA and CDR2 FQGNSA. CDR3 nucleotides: TGTGCCAGCAGCTTAGAAGCGTTGAACACAGATACGCAGTATTTT. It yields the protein CASSLEALNTDTQYF.

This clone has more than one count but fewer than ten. The CDR3 coding sequence is TGCAGCGTGCAGGGGAACACTGAAGCTTTCTTT. This gives the protein CSVQGNTEAFF. V usage is TRBV29-1 and J usage is TRBJ1-1, with TRBD1 as a possible D gene (5 bases). Trimming pared 6 bases from V and 1 base from J, leaving 6 bases between. Germline-derived CDR1 and CDR2 are SQVTM and ANQGSEA. The CDR3 covers 11 residues.

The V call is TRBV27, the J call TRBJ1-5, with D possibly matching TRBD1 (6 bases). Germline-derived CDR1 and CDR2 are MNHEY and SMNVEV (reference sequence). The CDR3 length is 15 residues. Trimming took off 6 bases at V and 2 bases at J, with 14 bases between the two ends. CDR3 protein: CASRDLQGGNQPQHF. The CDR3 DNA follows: TGTGCCAGCAGGGACTTACAGGGCGGCAATCAGCCCCAGCATTTT.

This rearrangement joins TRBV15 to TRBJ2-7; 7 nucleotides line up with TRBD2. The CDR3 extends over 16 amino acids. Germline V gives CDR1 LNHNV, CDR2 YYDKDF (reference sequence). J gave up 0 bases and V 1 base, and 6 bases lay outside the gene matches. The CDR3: CATSRVGSGPSYEQYF. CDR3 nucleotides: TGTGCCACCAGCAGAGTTGGTAGCGGGCCCTCCTACGAGCAGTACTTC.

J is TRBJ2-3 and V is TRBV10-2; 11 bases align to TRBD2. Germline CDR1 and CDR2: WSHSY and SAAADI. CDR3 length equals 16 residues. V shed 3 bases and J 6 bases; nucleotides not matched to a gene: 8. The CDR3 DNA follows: TGCGCCAGCAGTGATTTAGCGGGAGGGCTTGCCGATACGCAGTATTTT. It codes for CASSDLAGGLADTQYF.

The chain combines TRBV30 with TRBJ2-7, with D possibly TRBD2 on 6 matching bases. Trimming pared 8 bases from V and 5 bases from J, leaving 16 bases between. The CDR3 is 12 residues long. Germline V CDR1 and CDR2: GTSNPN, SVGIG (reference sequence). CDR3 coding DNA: TGTGCCGGATTTCGGGGGTTGGACGAGCAGTACTTC. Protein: CAGFRGLDEQYF.